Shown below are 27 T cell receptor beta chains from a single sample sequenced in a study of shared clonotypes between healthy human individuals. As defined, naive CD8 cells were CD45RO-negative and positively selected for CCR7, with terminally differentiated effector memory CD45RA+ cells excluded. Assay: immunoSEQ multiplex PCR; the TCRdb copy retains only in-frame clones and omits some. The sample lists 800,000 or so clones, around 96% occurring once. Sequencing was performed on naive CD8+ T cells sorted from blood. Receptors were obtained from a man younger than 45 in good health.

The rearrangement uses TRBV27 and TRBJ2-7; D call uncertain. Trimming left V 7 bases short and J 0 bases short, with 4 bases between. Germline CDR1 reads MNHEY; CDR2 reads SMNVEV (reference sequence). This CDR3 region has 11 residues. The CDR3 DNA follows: TGTGCCAGCACCTCCTCCTACGAGCAGTACTTC. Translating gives CASTSSYEQYF.

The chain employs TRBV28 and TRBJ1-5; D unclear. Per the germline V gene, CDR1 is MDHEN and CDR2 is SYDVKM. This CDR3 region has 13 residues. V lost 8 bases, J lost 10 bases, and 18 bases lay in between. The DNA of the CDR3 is TGTGCCAGCGACCGGACGGGGAGTGTTCCCCAGCATTTT. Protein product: CASDRTGSVPQHF.

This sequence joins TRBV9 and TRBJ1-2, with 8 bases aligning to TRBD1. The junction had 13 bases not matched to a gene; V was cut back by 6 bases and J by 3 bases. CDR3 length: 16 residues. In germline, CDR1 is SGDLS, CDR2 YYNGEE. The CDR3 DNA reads TGTGCCAGCACCCACCCCGGACAGGGCGGATACTATGGCTACACCTTC. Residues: CASTHPGQGGYYGYTF.

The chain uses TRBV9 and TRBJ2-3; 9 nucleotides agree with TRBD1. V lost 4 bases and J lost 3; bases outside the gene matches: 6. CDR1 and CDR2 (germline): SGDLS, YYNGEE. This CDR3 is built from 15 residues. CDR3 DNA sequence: TGTGCCAGCAGCAACAGGGGGCGCGGAACAGATACGCAGTATTTT. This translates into CASSNRGRGTDTQYF.

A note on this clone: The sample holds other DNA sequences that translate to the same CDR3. In DNA, the CDR3 is TGCAGCGCCCTTGGGGGAGTGAACACTGAAGCTTTCTTT. Translating it yields CSALGGVNTEAFF. The V and J genes are TRBV29-1 and TRBJ1-1; D might be TRBD1 (5 bases). Germline V gene sequence: CDR1 SQVTM, CDR2 ANQGSEA. This CDR3 is 13 amino acids long. Trimming stripped 7 bases from V and 0 bases from J, with 12 bases between.

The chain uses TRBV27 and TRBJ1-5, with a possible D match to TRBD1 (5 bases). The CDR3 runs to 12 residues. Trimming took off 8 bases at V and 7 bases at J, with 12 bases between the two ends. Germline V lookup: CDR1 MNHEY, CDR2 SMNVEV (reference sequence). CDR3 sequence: CASGDWGQPQHF. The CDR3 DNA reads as TGTGCCAGCGGGGATTGGGGGCAGCCCCAGCATTTT.

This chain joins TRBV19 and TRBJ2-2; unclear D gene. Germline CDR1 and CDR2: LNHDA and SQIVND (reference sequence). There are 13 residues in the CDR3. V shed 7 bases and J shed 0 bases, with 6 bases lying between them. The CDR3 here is CASIVSNTGELFF. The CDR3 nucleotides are TGTGCCAGTATCGTCTCGAACACCGGGGAGCTGTTTTTT. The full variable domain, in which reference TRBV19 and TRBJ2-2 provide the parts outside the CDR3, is DGGITQSPKYLFRKEGQNVTLSCEQNLNHDAMYWYRQDPGQGLRLIYYSQIVNDFQKGDIAEGYSVSREKKESFPLTVTSAQKNPTAFYLCASIVSNTGELFFGEGSRLTVL.

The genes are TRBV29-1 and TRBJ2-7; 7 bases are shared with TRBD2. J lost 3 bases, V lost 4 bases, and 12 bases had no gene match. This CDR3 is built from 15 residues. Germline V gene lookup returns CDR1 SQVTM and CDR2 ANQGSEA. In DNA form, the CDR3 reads TGCAGCGTTGCGGGACTAATGGGCAGGCGCTACGAGCAGTACTTC. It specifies CSVAGLMGRRYEQYF.

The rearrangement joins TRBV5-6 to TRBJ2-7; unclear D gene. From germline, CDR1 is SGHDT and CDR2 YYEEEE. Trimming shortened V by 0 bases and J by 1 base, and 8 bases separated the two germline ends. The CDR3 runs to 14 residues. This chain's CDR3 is CASSLGQPSYEQYF. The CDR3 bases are TGTGCCAGCAGCTTGGGCCAACCATCCTACGAGCAGTACTTC.

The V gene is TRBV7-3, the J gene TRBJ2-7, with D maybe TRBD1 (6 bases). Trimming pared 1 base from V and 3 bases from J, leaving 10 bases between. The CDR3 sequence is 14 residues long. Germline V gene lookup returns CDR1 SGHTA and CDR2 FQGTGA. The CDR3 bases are TGTGCCAGCAGCTTAAGTGGCAGGGGCTACGAGCAGTACTTC. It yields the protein CASSLSGRGYEQYF.

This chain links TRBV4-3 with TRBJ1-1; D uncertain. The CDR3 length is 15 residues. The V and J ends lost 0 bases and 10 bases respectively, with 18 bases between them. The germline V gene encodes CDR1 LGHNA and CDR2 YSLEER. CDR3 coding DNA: TGCGCCAGCAGCCAAGATACGTACGACGCCGCAGGAGCTTTCTTT. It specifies CASSQDTYDAAGAFF.

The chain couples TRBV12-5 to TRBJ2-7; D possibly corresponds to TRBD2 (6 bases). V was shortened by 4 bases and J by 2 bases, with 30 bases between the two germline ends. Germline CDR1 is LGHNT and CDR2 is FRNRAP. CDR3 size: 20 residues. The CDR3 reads CASGSGVLGTWCFGTYEQYF. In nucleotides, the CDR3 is TGTGCTAGTGGTTCTGGAGTGCTCGGGACTTGGTGTTTTGGGACCTACGAGCAGTACTTC.

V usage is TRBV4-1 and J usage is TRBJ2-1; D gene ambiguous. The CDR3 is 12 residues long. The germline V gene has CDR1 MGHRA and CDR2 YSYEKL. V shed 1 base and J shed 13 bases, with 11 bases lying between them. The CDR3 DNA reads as TGCGCCAGCAGCCAAGGATTCGTTGAACAGTTCTTC. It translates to CASSQGFVEQFF.

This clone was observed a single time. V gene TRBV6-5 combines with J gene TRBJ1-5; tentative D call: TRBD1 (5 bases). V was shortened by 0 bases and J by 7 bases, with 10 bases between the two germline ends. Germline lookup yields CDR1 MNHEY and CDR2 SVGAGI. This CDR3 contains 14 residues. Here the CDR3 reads CASSYSTQGQPQHF. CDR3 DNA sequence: TGTGCCAGCAGTTACTCGACCCAGGGCCAGCCCCAGCATTTT.

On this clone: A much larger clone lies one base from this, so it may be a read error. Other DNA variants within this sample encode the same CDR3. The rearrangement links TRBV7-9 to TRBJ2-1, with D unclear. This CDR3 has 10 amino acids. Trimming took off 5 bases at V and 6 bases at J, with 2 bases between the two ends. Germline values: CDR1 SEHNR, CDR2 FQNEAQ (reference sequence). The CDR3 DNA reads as TGTGCCAGCAGCCGCAATGAGCAGTTCTTC. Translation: CASSRNEQFF.

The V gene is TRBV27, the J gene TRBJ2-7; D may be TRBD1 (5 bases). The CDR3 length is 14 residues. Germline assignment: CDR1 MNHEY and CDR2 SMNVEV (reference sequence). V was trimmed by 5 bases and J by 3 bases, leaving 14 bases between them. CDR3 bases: TGTGCCAGCAGTGCCTTGGGGCGGATCTACGAGCAGTACTTC. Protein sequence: CASSALGRIYEQYF.

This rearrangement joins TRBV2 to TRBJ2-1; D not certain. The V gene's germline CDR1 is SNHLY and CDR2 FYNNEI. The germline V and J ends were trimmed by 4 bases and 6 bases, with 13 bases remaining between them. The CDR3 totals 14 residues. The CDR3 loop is CASSGPEGANEQFF. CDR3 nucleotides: TGTGCCAGCAGTGGGCCTGAAGGCGCCAATGAGCAGTTCTTC.

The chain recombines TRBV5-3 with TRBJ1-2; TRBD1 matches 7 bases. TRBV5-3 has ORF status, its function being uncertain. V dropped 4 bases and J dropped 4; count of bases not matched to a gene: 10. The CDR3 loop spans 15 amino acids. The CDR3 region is CARSVCQGDVYGYTF. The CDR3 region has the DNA TGTGCCAGAAGCGTTTGCCAGGGGGATGTCTATGGCTACACCTTC.

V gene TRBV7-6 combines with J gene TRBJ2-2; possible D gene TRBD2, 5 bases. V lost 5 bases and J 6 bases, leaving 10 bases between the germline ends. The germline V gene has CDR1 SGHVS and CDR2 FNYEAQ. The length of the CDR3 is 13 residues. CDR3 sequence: CASSGSPAGELFF. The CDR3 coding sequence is TGTGCCAGCAGCGGGAGTCCCGCCGGGGAGCTGTTTTTT.

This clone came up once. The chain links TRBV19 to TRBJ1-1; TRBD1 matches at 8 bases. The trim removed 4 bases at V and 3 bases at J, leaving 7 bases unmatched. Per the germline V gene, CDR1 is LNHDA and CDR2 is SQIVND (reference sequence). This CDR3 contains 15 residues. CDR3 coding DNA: TGTGCCAGTAGTAAGGACAGGGTTGGGGACACTGAAGCTTTCTTT. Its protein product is CASSKDRVGDTEAFF.

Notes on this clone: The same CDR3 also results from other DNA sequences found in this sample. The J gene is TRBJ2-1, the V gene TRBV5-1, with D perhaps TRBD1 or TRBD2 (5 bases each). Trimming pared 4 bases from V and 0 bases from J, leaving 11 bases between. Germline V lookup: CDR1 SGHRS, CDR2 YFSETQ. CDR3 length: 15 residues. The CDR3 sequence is CASSLGESSYNEQFF. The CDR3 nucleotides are TGCGCCAGCAGCCTGGGGGAGAGCTCCTACAATGAGCAGTTCTTC.

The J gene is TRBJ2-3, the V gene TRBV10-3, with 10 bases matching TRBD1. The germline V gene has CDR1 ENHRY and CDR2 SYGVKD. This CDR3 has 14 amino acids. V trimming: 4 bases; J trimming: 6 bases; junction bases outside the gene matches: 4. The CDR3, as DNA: TGTGCCATCAGTGGCCGGGACAGGGGTGATACGCAGTATTTT. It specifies CAISGRDRGDTQYF.

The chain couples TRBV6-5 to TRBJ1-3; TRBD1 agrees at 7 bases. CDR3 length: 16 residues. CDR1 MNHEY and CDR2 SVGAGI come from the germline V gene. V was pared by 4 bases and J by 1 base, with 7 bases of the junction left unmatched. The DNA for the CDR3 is TGTGCCAGCAGTTTTGCAGGGGGTTTTTCTGGAAACACCATATATTTT. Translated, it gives CASSFAGGFSGNTIYF.

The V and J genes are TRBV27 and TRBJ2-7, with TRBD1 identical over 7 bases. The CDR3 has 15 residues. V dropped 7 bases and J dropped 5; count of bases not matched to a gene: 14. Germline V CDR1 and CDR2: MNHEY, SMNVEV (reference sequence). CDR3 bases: TGTGCCAGCACCCCCAAAGGAACAGGGGCCCACGAGCAGTACTTC. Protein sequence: CASTPKGTGAHEQYF.

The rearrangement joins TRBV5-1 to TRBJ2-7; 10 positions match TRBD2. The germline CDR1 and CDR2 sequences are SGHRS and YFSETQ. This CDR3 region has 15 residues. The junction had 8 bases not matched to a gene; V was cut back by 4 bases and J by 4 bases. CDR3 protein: CASSPGVAGGYEQYF. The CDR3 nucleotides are TGCGCCAGCAGCCCCGGGGTAGCGGGAGGATACGAGCAGTACTTC.

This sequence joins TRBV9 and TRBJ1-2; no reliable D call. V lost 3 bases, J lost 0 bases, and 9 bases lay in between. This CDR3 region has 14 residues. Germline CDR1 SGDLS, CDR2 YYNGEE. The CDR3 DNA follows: TGTGCCAGCAGCGGCGGCACTGCTAACTATGGCTACACCTTC. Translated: CASSGGTANYGYTF.

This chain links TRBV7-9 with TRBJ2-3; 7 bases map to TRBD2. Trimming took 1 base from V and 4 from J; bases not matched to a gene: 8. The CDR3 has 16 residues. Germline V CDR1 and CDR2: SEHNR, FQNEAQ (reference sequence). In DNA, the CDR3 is TGTGCCAGCAGCTTAGGCCCCGGACTAGGCGCAGATACGCAGTATTTT. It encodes CASSLGPGLGADTQYF.